Below, one T cell receptor beta chain is given with its context. This sample is part of a study of glioma-infiltrating T cells after dendritic cell vaccination. The primer mix had 60 V beta and 13 J beta primers. Method: immunoSEQ multiplex PCR; TCRdb's copy keeps in-frame clones and lacks some. The sample yields roughly 60,000 clones, 86% seen once. Time point given: after dendritic cell vaccination, including at tumor progression/relapse. Germline CDR1 is SNHLY and CDR2 is FYNNEI. J was trimmed by 9 bases and V by 6 bases; bases with no gene match: 13. CDR3 size: 14 residues. This sequence joins TRBV2 and TRBJ1-1, with 7 bases matching TRBD1. This receptor was taken from a human donor with glioblastoma. The specimen comprised blood, sampled after dendritic cell vaccination. CDR3 sequence (DNA): TGTGCCAGCAGGGAGCAGGGGGGAGCCCTTCAAGCTTTCTTT. It translates to CASREQGGALQAFF.